Below, 19 T cell receptor beta chains from the same sample are listed, as sequenced in a study of identical twins. MiXCR was run by TCRdb on the 5' RACE reads, yielding one entry per CDR3 protein. Here the sample spans roughly 250,000 distinct CDR3 sequences, roughly an eighth being singletons. What was sequenced was memory (CD45RO+) T cells sorted from blood. The receptors come from a young woman in good health.

The chain joins TRBV25-1 to TRBJ1-6; D unresolved. Germline CDR1 MGHDK, CDR2 SYGVNS. This CDR3 is 14 amino acids long. Trimming removed 1 base at V and 7 bases at J, with 8 bases between. The CDR3 loop reads CASSEFTMNSPLHF. CDR3 DNA sequence: TGTGCCAGCAGTGAATTCACGATGAATTCACCCCTCCACTTT.

In this sample, this clonotype turned up a few times. The genes are TRBV7-8 and TRBJ1-5, with D perhaps matching TRBD1 (6 bases). V lost 1 base, J lost 0 bases, and 10 bases lay in between. Per the germline V gene, CDR1 is SGHVS and CDR2 is FQNEAQ. The CDR3 extends over 16 amino acids. CDR3 in DNA: TGTGCCAGCAGCTTAGTAAGGACAGCTAGCAATCAGCCCCAGCATTTT. As protein: CASSLVRTASNQPQHF.

This clonotype was seen at least ten times. The germline gene is not matched at one end of the junction; a read error may be the cause. This chain uses TRBV3-1 with TRBJ2-2; D uncertain. The CDR3 is 15 residues long. Germline V gene sequence: CDR1 LGHDT, CDR2 YNNKEL (reference sequence). CDR3 loop: CASSQEVANSGELFF. In DNA form, the CDR3 reads TGTGCCAGCAGCCAAGAGGTGGCGAACTCCGGGGAGCTGTTTTTT.

This clonotype turned up a few times. The chain has TRBV9 and TRBJ1-2; weak D call: TRBD1 (5 bases). The ends were cut back, 3 bases at V and 5 bases at J, with 11 bases in the middle. CDR1 SGDLS and CDR2 YYNGEE come from the germline V gene. The CDR3 contains 13 residues. CDR3 nucleotide sequence: TGTGCCAGCAGCGCAGGGAATCAGTATGGCTACACCTTC. Encoded protein: CASSAGNQYGYTF.

This chain links TRBV12-3 or TRBV12-4 with TRBJ2-2; the match to TRBD1 covers 7 bases. Trimming cost V 10 bases and J 4 bases; bases outside gene matches: 6. The CDR3 contains 13 residues. The CDR3: CATRDRFTGELFF. CDR3 nucleotide sequence: TGTGCCACCCGGGACAGATTCACCGGGGAGCTGTTTTTT.

This clonotype was recorded only once. As DNA, the CDR3 is TGCAGTGCCAAGCAGGGGGGACTAGCGGGAGGCAACGAGCAGTTCTTC. Translated, it gives CSAKQGGLAGGNEQFF. The chain employs TRBV20-1 and TRBJ2-1; 15 nucleotides agree with TRBD2. Germline V CDR1 and CDR2: DFQATT, SNEGSKA (reference sequence). The CDR3 spans 16 residues. V dropped 6 bases and J dropped 10; count of bases not matched to a gene: 13.

The chain employs TRBV20-1 and TRBJ2-5, with D uncertain. This CDR3 is built from 15 residues. CDR1 and CDR2 from the germline V gene are DFQATT and SNEGSKA (reference sequence). Trimming removed 6 bases at V and 5 bases at J, with 22 bases between. The CDR3 DNA reads TGCAGTGCCACCCTACCATTCCCTACGCGGGAGACCCAGTACTTC. Protein: CSATLPFPTRETQYF.

This clonotype has more than one count but fewer than ten. The chain is built from TRBV5-5 and TRBJ2-3; possibly TRBD2 for D (6 bases). CDR1 is SGHKS and CDR2 is YYEKEE in the germline V gene (reference sequence). Between the trimmed V and J ends, which lost 4 bases and 3 bases, there was a span of 15 bases. The CDR3 covers 15 residues. The CDR3 nucleotides read TGTGCCAGCAGCCATTATAGCGGAGTAACAGATACGCAGTATTTT. Translating it yields CASSHYSGVTDTQYF.

This clonotype was counted only a few times. The chain couples TRBV11-2 to TRBJ1-1, with D possibly TRBD1 on 6 matching bases. From germline, CDR1 is SGHAT and CDR2 FQNNGV. The CDR3 extends over 15 amino acids. Trimming stripped 7 bases from V and 5 bases from J, with 20 bases between. The CDR3 sequence is CASTGWSGGQTEAFF. The CDR3 coding sequence is TGTGCCAGCACCGGGTGGTCGGGGGGCCAAACTGAAGCTTTCTTT.

This clonotype was observed a handful of times. V gene TRBV20-1 combines with J gene TRBJ1-1; D call uncertain. The CDR3 has 14 amino acids. Deletions cut 0 bases from V and 6 bases from J, with 14 bases between. Germline loops: CDR1 DFQATT, CDR2 SNEGSKA (reference sequence). The CDR3 DNA reads TGCAGTGCTAGAGAGGAGGCAGGTATGGCTGAAGCTTTCTTT. It is translated as CSAREEAGMAEAFF.

In its sample, this clonotype was seen many times. The chain couples TRBV27 to TRBJ2-3; D is unclear. Germline assignment: CDR1 MNHEY and CDR2 SMNVEV (reference sequence). This CDR3 has 16 residues. The germline V and J ends were trimmed by 3 bases and 3 bases, with 16 bases remaining between them. The CDR3 region has the DNA TGTGCCAGCAGTTTCATCGGTGGGTCATATACAGATACGCAGTATTTT. Residues: CASSFIGGSYTDTQYF.

This clonotype appeared a few times. V is TRBV6-1 and J is TRBJ1-3; D is ambiguous. This CDR3 is built from 13 residues. V was pared by 5 bases and J by 4 bases, with 9 bases between. Germline values: CDR1 MNHNS, CDR2 SASEGT. CDR3 sequence: CASSTVTGNTIYF. For the CDR3, the DNA is TGTGCCAGCAGTACAGTGACGGGAAACACCATATATTTT.

Only a few counts were recorded for this clonotype. This chain joins TRBV12-3 or TRBV12-4 and TRBJ2-5; D is unclear. The length of the CDR3 is 12 residues. V was cut by 5 bases and J by 5 bases, with 9 bases left in between. The CDR3 coding sequence is TGTGCCAGCAGTCATACCCCGGAGACCCAGTACTTC. Residues: CASSHTPETQYF.

The chain has TRBV20-1 and TRBJ1-1, with D possibly TRBD1 on 5 matching bases. V lost 5 bases and J 0 bases, leaving 7 bases between the germline ends. CDR1 and CDR2 (germline): DFQATT, SNEGSKA (reference sequence). This CDR3 spans 12 amino acids. In DNA, the CDR3 is TGCAGTGCTGGGGCTGTGAACACTGAAGCTTTCTTT. It codes for CSAGAVNTEAFF.

The chain combines TRBV10-3 with TRBJ1-2, with D perhaps TRBD1 (5 bases). The CDR3 spans 18 residues. V was cut by 1 base and J by 2 bases, with 20 bases left in between. CDR1 ENHRY and CDR2 SYGVKD come from the germline V gene. The CDR3 here is CAISEFGGTFLENYGYTF. CDR3 bases: TGTGCCATCAGTGAGTTTGGTGGGACCTTTCTAGAAAACTATGGCTACACCTTC.

This clonotype has a count of ten or more. The chain links TRBV5-1 to TRBJ2-7; 7 nucleotides match TRBD1. The V segment lost 4 bases and the J segment 5 bases; nucleotides outside the gene matches: 6. CDR1 is SGHRS, CDR2 YFSETQ, per germline. CDR3 length: 13 residues. The DNA for the CDR3 is TGCGCCAGCAGCAGAAACAGGGGAGACGAGCAGTACTTC. It encodes CASSRNRGDEQYF.

This clonotype was counted many times. The chain has TRBV20-1 and TRBJ2-5; D not certain. The V gene's germline CDR1 is DFQATT and CDR2 SNEGSKA (reference sequence). This CDR3 is 13 amino acids long. V lost 5 bases and J 9 bases, leaving 19 bases between the germline ends. The CDR3 sequence: CSALVQLSVPQYF. The CDR3 nucleotides read TGCAGTGCTCTAGTACAGCTCAGCGTTCCCCAGTACTTC.

This chain uses TRBV29-1 with TRBJ2-5, with no clear D. Trimming shortened V by 4 bases and J by 5 bases, and 11 bases separated the two germline ends. Germline lookup yields CDR1 SQVTM and CDR2 ANQGSEA. CDR3 length equals 12 residues. CDR3 region: CSVAGLSETQYF. Written as DNA, the CDR3 is TGCAGCGTTGCAGGCCTGAGCGAGACCCAGTACTTC.

The V call is TRBV3-1, the J call TRBJ2-6; D unclear. Germline lookup yields CDR1 LGHDT and CDR2 YNNKEL (reference sequence). The V end lost 1 base, the J end lost 0 bases, and 7 bases lay between the germline ends. The CDR3 consists of 16 residues. CDR3 sequence (DNA): TGTGCCAGCAGCCAAGGGTCGTTCTCTGGGGCCAACGTCCTGACTTTC. Translating it yields CASSQGSFSGANVLTF.